This TCR beta chain appears in the sequencing data of a study of cytomegalovirus exposure and HLA in healthy donors. PCR used 60 Vbeta primers and 13 Jbeta primers. Only in-frame clones appear in the TCRdb table, and some are missing; sequencing was by immunoSEQ multiplex PCR. The sample shows some 180,000 clones, roughly a tenth of them seen only once. All donors participated as healthy donors of bone marrow. The V end lost 3 bases, the J end lost 7 bases, and 19 bases lay between the germline ends. Germline CDR1 is SGDLS and CDR2 is YYNGEE. This CDR3 spans 16 amino acids. The TCR comes from a woman in her twenties or thirties in good health and CMV-seropositive. The chain links TRBV9 to TRBJ2-2; D might be TRBD2 (5 bases). The sample taken for sequencing was PBMCs. The CDR3 sequence: CASSADRTSYRGELFF. The CDR3 bases are TGTGCCAGCAGCGCAGATAGGACTTCCTACCGCGGGGAGCTGTTTTTT.